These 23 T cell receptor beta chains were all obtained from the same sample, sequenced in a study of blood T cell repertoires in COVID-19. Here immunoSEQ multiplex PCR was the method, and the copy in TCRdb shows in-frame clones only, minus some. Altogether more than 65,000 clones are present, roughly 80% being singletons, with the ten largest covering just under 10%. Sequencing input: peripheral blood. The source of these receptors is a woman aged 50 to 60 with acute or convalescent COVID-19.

The CDR3 DNA reads TGCGCCACTGCTCCACAGGGACTGAACACTGAAGCTTTCTTT. It codes for CATAPQGLNTEAFF. The gene calls are TRBV5-1 and TRBJ1-1, with a weak D call TRBD1 (6 bases). The CDR3 is 14 residues long. The V end was cut by 9 bases, the J end by 0 bases, with 15 bases between. Looked up from germline, CDR1 is SGHRS and CDR2 is YFSETQ. Filled out from reference TRBV5-1 and TRBJ1-1, the complete variable domain reads KAGVTQTPRYLIKTRGQQVTLSCSPISGHRSVSWYQQTPGQGLQFLFEYFSETQRNKGNFPGRFSGRQFSNSRSEMNVSTLELGDSALYLCATAPQGLNTEAFFGQGTRLTVV.

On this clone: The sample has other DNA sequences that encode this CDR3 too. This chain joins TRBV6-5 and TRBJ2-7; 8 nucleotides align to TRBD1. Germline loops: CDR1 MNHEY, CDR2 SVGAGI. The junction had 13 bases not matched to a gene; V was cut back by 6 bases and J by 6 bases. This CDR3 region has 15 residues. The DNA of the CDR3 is TGTGCCAGCAGGGGCATGACAGGGGTGGGGGGCGAGCAGTACTTC. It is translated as CASRGMTGVGGEQYF.

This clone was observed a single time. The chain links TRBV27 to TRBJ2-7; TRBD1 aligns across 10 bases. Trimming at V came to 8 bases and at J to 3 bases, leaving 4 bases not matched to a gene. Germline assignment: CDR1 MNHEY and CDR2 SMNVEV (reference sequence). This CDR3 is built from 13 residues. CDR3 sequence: CASRRTGGYEQYF. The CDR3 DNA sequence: TGTGCCAGCCGCCGGACAGGGGGCTACGAGCAGTACTTC.

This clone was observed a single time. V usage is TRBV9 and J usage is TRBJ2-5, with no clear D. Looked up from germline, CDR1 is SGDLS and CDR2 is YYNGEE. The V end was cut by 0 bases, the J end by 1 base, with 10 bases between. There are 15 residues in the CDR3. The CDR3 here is CASSVVGSPQETQYF. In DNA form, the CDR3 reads TGTGCCAGCAGCGTAGTGGGTAGCCCCCAAGAGACCCAGTACTTC.

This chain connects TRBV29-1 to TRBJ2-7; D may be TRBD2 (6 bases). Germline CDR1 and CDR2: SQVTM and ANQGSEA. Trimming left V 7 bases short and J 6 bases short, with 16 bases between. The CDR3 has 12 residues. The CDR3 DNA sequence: TGCAGCGCTTTTTTCGGGGGTCTCGAGCAGTACTTC. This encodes CSAFFGGLEQYF.

The CDR3 loop is CASSIQIGTDEAFF. CDR3 coding DNA: TGTGCCAGTAGTATTCAAATCGGGACAGATGAAGCTTTCTTT. This chain connects TRBV19 to TRBJ1-1; 7 bases are a match to TRBD1. The germline CDR1 and CDR2 sequences are LNHDA and SQIVND (reference sequence). The CDR3 is 14 amino acids. Unmatched junction bases numbered 8, after V lost 3 bases and J lost 7 bases.

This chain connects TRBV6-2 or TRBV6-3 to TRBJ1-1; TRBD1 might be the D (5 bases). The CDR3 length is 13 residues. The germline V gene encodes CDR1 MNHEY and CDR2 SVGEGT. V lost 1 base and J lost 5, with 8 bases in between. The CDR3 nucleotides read TGTGCCAGCAGTTACTTACAGGAAACTGAAGCTTTCTTT. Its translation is CASSYLQETEAFF.

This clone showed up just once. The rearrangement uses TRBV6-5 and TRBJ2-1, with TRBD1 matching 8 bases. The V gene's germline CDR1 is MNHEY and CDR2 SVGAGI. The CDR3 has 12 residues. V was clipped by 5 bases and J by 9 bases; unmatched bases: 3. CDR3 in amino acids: CASSTDRAEQFF. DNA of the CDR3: TGTGCCAGCAGTACGGACAGGGCTGAGCAGTTCTTC.

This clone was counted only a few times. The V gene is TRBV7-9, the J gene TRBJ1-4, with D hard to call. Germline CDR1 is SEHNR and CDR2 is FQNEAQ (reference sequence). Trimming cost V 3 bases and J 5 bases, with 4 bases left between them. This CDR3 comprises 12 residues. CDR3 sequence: CASSFLNEKLFF. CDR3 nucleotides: TGTGCCAGCAGCTTCTTGAATGAAAAACTGTTTTTT.

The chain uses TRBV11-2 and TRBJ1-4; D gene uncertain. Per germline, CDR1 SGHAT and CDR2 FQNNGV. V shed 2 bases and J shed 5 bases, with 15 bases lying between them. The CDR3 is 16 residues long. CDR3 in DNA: TGTGCCAGCAGCTTATGGTTCGGCGGTATAAATGAAAAACTGTTTTTT. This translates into CASSLWFGGINEKLFF.

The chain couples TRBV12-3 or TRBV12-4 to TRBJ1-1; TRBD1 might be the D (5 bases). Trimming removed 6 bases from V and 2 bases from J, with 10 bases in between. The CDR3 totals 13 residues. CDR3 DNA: TGTGCCAGCAGCCGGACAAGAAACACTGAAGCTTTCTTT. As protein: CASSRTRNTEAFF.

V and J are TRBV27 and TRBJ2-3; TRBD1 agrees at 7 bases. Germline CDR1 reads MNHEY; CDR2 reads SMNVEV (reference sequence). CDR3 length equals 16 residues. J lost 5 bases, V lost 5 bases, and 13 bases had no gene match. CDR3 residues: CASSPGTARPLDTQYF. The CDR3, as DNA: TGTGCCAGCAGTCCAGGGACAGCGAGACCTCTAGATACGCAGTATTTT.

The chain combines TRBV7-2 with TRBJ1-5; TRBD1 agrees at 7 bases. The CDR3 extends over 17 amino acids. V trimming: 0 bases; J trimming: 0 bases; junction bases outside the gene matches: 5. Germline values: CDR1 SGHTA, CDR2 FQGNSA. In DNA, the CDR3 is TGTGCCAGCAGCTTAGCGGGGACAGCGTATAGCAATCAGCCCCAGCATTTT. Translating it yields CASSLAGTAYSNQPQHF.

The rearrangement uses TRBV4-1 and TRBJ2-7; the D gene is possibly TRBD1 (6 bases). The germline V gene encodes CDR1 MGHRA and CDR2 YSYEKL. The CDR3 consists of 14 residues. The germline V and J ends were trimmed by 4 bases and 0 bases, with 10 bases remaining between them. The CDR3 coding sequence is TGCGCCAGCAGCCGGGACACCAACTCCTACGAGCAGTACTTC. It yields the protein CASSRDTNSYEQYF.

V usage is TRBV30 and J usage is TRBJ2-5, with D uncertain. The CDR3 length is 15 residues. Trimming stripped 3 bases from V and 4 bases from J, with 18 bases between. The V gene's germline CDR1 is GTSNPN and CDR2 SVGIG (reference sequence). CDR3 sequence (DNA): TGTGCCTGGAGACTAAAGGTCCCACCCCGAGAGACCCAGTACTTC. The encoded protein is CAWRLKVPPRETQYF.

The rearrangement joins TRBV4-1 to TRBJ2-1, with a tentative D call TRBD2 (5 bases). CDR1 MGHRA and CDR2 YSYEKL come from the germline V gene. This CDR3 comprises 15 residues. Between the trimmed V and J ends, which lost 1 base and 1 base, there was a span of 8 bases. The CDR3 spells CASSQVLESYNEQFF. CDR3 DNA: TGCGCCAGCAGCCAAGTACTAGAATCCTACAATGAGCAGTTCTTC.

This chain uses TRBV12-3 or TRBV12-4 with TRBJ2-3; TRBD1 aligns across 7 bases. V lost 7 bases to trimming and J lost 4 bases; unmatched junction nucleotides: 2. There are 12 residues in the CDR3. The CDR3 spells CASTDRADTQYF. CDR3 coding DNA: TGTGCCAGCACCGACAGGGCAGATACGCAGTATTTT.

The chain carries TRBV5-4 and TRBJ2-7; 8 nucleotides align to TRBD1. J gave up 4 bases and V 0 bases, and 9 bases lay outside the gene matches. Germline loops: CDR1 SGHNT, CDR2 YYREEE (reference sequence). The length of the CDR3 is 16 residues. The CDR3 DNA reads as TGTGCCAGCAGCTTGGGTGGACAGGGCTGGGGTTACGAGCAGTACTTC. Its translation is CASSLGGQGWGYEQYF.

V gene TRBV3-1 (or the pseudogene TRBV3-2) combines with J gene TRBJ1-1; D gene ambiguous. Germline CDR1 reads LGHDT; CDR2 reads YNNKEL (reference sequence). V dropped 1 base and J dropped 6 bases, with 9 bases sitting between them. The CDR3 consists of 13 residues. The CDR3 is CASSQVGVPEAFF. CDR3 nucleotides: TGTGCCAGCAGCCAAGTAGGAGTTCCTGAAGCTTTCTTT.

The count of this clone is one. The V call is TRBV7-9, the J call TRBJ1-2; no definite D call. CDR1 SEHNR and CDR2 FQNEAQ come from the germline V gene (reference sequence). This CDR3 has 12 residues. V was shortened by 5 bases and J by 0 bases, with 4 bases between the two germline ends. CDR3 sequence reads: CASSLTNYGYTF. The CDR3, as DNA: TGTGCCAGCAGCCTAACTAACTATGGCTACACCTTC.

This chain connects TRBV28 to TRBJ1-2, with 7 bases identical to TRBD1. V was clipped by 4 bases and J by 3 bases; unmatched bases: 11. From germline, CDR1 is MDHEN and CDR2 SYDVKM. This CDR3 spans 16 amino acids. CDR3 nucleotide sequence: TGTGCCAGCAGTTGGGACAGCGCCTGGCGGGACTATGGCTACACCTTC. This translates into CASSWDSAWRDYGYTF.

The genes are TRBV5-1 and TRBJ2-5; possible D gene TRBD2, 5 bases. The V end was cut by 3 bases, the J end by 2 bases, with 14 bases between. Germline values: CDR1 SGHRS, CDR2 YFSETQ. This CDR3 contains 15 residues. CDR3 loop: CASSSNPGTQETQYF. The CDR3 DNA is TGCGCCAGCAGCTCCAACCCGGGAACTCAAGAGACCCAGTACTTC.

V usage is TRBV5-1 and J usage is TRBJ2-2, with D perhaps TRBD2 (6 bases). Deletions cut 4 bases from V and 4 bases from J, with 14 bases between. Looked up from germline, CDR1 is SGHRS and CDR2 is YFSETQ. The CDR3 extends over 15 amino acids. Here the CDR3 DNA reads TGCGCCAGCAGCCTGGGACTGGCGAGCACCGGGGAGCTGTTTTTT. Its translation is CASSLGLASTGELFF.